The source of this TCR beta chain is a study of blood T cell repertoires in COVID-19. V dropped 1 base and J dropped 11; count of bases not matched to a gene: 15. This CDR3 region has 16 residues. The germline V gene has CDR1 SGHRS and CDR2 YFSETQ. Generated by immunoSEQ multiplex PCR, the TCRdb table keeps only in-frame clones and is missing some. This sample yields 140,000 to 150,000 clones, of which approximately 80% are seen a single time; more than 1.5% belongs to the top ten. Sequences were obtained from peripheral blood. The gene calls are TRBV5-1 and TRBJ1-1, with TRBD1 identical over 9 bases. The source of this sequence is a woman aged 60-70 years with acute or convalescent COVID-19. The CDR3 DNA follows: TGCGCCAGCAGCTTGTCTGGGACAGGGTATCTTTTCGGGGCTTTCTTT. Protein product: CASSLSGTGYLFGAFF.